This is a list of T cell receptor beta chains from one sample in a study of blood T cell repertoires in COVID-19. Here immunoSEQ multiplex PCR was the method, and the copy in TCRdb shows in-frame clones only, minus some. The sample has around 70,000 clones; 91% are singletons. What was sequenced was peripheral blood. Source of these receptors: a woman aged 55 to 70 with active COVID-19. CDR3s include the opening cysteine and the closing phenylalanine or tryptophan. Each record gives: D gene, clone size, V gene, J gene, CDR3 protein, CDR3 DNA. The D gene is left open where the match is weak. Rows may omit the clone size; those that give it use once, few, many or a size class.

>.|.|TRBV28|TRBJ2-1
CASSFGIDRRNNMNEFF
TGTGCCAGCAGTTTTGGGATAGACAGAAGGAACAACATGAATGAGTTCTTC
>.|.|TRBV4-1|TRBJ1-6
CASSHGPKSLDNSPLHF
TGCGCCAGCAGCCATGGGCCTAAGTCTTTGGATAATTCACCCCTCCACTTT
>TRBD1|few|TRBV19|TRBJ2-7
CASSIRDRLYEQYF
TGTGCCAGTAGTATCAGGGACAGGCTCTACGAGCAGTACTTC
>.|.|TRBV5-4|TRBJ2-6
CASSPSFGEGANVLTF
TGTGCCAGCAGCCCTTCGTTCGGGGAGGGGGCCAACGTCCTGACTTTC
>TRBD1|.|TRBV20-1|TRBJ1-1
CSADRGRAFF
TGCAGTGCTGACAGGGGGAGAGCTTTCTTT
>TRBD1|few|TRBV7-9|TRBJ1-5
CASSATGQVNQPQHF
TGTGCCAGCAGCGCAACGGGACAGGTCAATCAGCCCCAGCATTTT
>.|.|TRBV6-6|TRBJ1-3
CASSTLPQGSGNTIYF
TGTGCCAGCTCTACCCTCCCTCAGGGGTCGGGAAACACCATATATTTT
>TRBD1|.|TRBV28|TRBJ1-5
CASSLYRTGLSNQPQHF
TGTGCCAGCAGTTTATACAGGACAGGGCTTAGCAATCAGCCCCAGCATTTT
>TRBD1|few|TRBV28|TRBJ1-2
CASSRDRGLGYGYTF
TGTGCCAGCAGCCGTGACAGGGGGCTTGGCTATGGCTACACCTTC
>TRBD1|.|TRBV2|TRBJ2-1
CASKTGGQGGYEQFF
TGTGCCAGCAAAACCGGGGGACAGGGCGGCTATGAGCAGTTCTTC
>TRBD1|.|TRBV28|TRBJ1-2
CATRRTGGDHYGYTF
TGTGCCACCAGACGGACAGGGGGCGATCATTATGGCTACACCTTC
>.|.|TRBV21-1|TRBJ2-7
CASSNWGRAYEQYF
TGTGCCAGCAGCAATTGGGGGAGGGCCTACGAGCAGTACTTC
>TRBD1|.|TRBV7-9|TRBJ2-5
CASSFGNRGDGETQYF
TGTGCCAGCAGCTTTGGAAACAGGGGGGATGGAGAGACCCAGTACTTC
>.|.|TRBV5-1|TRBJ1-2
CASSLVGAPDYYGYTF
TGCGCCAGCAGCTTGGTTGGGGCCCCGGATTACTATGGCTACACCTTC
>.|.|TRBV3-1/TRBV3-2|TRBJ1-2
CASSPSNYGYTF
TGTGCCAGCAGCCCCTCTAACTATGGCTACACCTTC
>.|.|TRBV7-9|TRBJ1-2
CASSLGGREGYSYTF
TGTGCCAGCAGCTTAGGTGGCAGGGAGGGCTATAGCTACACCTTC
>TRBD1|.|TRBV6-1|TRBJ1-2
CASSEVLSRGPLYGYTF
TGTGCCAGCAGTGAAGTATTGAGCAGGGGGCCCCTCTATGGCTACACCTTC
>.|.|TRBV14|TRBJ2-2
CASSHWQEANTGELFF
TGTGCCAGCAGCCATTGGCAGGAGGCCAACACCGGGGAGCTGTTTTTT
>TRBD2|.|TRBV27|TRBJ2-2
CARPRLAGEGTGELFF
TGTGCCAGGCCCAGACTAGCGGGAGAAGGTACCGGGGAGCTGTTTTTT
>.|once|TRBV28|TRBJ1-5
CASSSGQFSNQPQHF
TGTGCCAGCAGTTCCGGACAGTTTAGCAATCAGCCCCAGCATTTT
>.|.|TRBV6-2/TRBV6-3|TRBJ2-7
CASSYDAVKAGDTLF
TGTGCCAGCAGTTACGATGCAGTCAAGGCAGGTGACACACTTTTC
>.|.|TRBV6-5|TRBJ1-2
CASGRVSGYTF
TGTGCCAGCGGCAGGGTGTCTGGCTACACCTTC
>.|.|TRBV6-1|TRBJ1-1
CASSDRNRANTEAFF
TGTGCCAGCAGTGACCGGAACAGGGCTAATACTGAAGCTTTCTTT
>TRBD2|.|TRBV5-1|TRBJ2-1
CASSLTSVSYNEQFF
TGCGCCAGCAGCTTAACTAGCGTCTCCTACAATGAGCAGTTCTTC
>.|once|TRBV10-1|TRBJ2-3
CASSSLPDTQYF
TGCGCCAGCAGTTCACTTCCAGATACGCAGTATTTT
>.|.|TRBV30|TRBJ1-1
CAWTRELDTEAFF
TGTGCCTGGACCCGGGAGTTGGACACTGAAGCTTTCTTT
>.|.|TRBV24-1|TRBJ2-1
CATSEGYEQFF
TGTGCCACCAGTGAGGGCTATGAGCAGTTCTTC
>.|.|TRBV27|TRBJ2-3
CASSFMDTTDTQYF
TGTGCCAGCAGTTTCATGGACACCACAGATACGCAGTATTTT
>.|.|TRBV5-5|TRBJ1-4
CASTNQVGRDEKLFF
TGTGCCAGCACCAATCAGGTCGGGAGGGATGAAAAACTGTTTTTT
>.|.|TRBV28|TRBJ2-1
CASSKAAGNKYNEQFF
TGTGCCAGCAGTAAGGCGGCGGGAAATAAGTACAATGAGCAGTTCTTC
>.|once|TRBV6-1|TRBJ1-1
CASSEYGEDTEAFF
TGTGCCAGCAGTGAATACGGGGAAGACACTGAAGCTTTCTTT
>TRBD2|.|TRBV5-1|TRBJ2-2
CASSLVGTSLVTGELFF
TGCGCCAGCAGCTTGGTAGGGACTAGCTTGGTCACCGGGGAGCTGTTTTTT
>.|.|TRBV5-6|TRBJ1-1
CASRLLEGGGRTEAFF
TGTGCCAGCAGGCTGTTAGAGGGCGGAGGGCGGACTGAAGCTTTCTTT
>.|.|TRBV24-1|TRBJ1-1
CATRGGGNTEAFF
TGTGCCACCAGGGGCGGGGGGAACACTGAAGCTTTCTTT
>.|.|TRBV21-1|TRBJ2-5
CASSRYDRGRFWPHPYQETQYF
TGTGCCAGCAGCAGATACGACAGGGGGCGCTTTTGGCCCCATCCTTACCAAGAGACCCAGTACTTC
>TRBD1|.|TRBV4-1|TRBJ1-4
CASSQSFGQGEKLFF
TGCGCCAGCAGCCAATCTTTTGGACAGGGTGAGAAACTGTTTTTT
>.|.|TRBV11-2|TRBJ1-1
CASSLQGTEAFF
TGTGCCAGCAGCTTACAGGGAACTGAAGCTTTCTTT
>.|.|TRBV21-1|TRBJ1-3
CASSKVARSGTGPFSGNTIYF
TGTGCCAGCAGCAAAGTAGCTCGTAGCGGGACGGGTCCTTTCTCTGGAAACACCATATATTTT
>TRBD1|.|TRBV18|TRBJ1-1
CASSPRGQGVSPQAFF
TGTGCCAGCTCACCGAGGGGACAGGGGGTTTCCCCCCAAGCTTTCTTT
>.|.|TRBV29-1|TRBJ2-1
CSVGSVHNEQFF
TGCAGCGTTGGGAGTGTTCACAATGAGCAGTTCTTC
>TRBD2|.|TRBV7-2|TRBJ2-3
CASSLGWGGRQDTQYF
TGTGCCAGCAGCTTAGGGTGGGGCGGGAGGCAAGATACGCAGTATTTT
>.|.|TRBV27|TRBJ2-1
CASSLSLGYEQFF
TGTGCCAGCAGTTTATCGCTAGGATATGAGCAGTTCTTC
>.|.|TRBV6-6|TRBJ1-6
CASSDGTIYNSPLHF
TGTGCCAGCAGCGACGGGACAATTTATAATTCACCCCTCCACTTT
>TRBD1|.|TRBV14|TRBJ2-2
CASSQARADRAVLYTGELFF
TGTGCCAGCAGCCAAGCACGCGCGGACAGGGCTGTTCTCTACACCGGGGAGCTGTTTTTT
>TRBD1|.|TRBV30|TRBJ2-1
CAWRGQGVNEQFF
TGTGCCTGGAGGGGACAGGGGGTAAACGAGCAGTTCTTC
>TRBD1|.|TRBV3-1/TRBV3-2|TRBJ2-1
CASHTGGHEQFF
TGTGCCAGTCATACAGGGGGCCATGAGCAGTTCTTC
>.|once|TRBV12-3/TRBV12-4|TRBJ1-1
CASSTLQGAAFF
TGTGCCAGCAGCACCCTACAGGGTGCAGCTTTCTTT
>.|.|TRBV3-1/TRBV3-2|TRBJ1-3
CASSPYSRVSGNTIYF
TGTGCCAGCAGCCCCTACTCCAGGGTCTCTGGAAACACCATATATTTT
>.|.|TRBV7-2|TRBJ2-1
CASSQTGLPQFF
TGTGCCAGCAGCCAAACGGGACTCCCGCAGTTCTTC
>.|.|TRBV19|TRBJ1-5
CASDPAPRVQPQHF
TGTGCCAGCGACCCGGCCCCCAGGGTTCAGCCCCAGCATTTT